The clone carrying this T cell receptor (beta chain) was seen more than once but under ten times. Other DNA sequences in this specimen translate into the identical CDR3. The method was immunoSEQ multiplex PCR; TCRdb's version includes in-frame clones alone and lacks a portion of them. The sample shows about 340,000 clones, 85% to 90% of them seen only once. This record belongs to a study of blood T cell repertoires in COVID-19. The V gene's germline CDR1 is MNHNY and CDR2 SVGAGI (reference sequence). The CDR3 length is 10 residues. The V gene lost 6 bases and the J gene lost 6 bases, with 3 bases spanning the gap.

The origin of this receptor is a woman aged 45-59 years with COVID-19, enrolled during active disease. The chain combines TRBV6-6 with TRBJ1-5; no reliable D call. The sequencing sample was made of peripheral blood. CDR3 sequence reads: CASSSQPQHF. The CDR3 nucleotides read TGTGCCAGCAGCTCTCAGCCCCAGCATTTT.